These T cell receptor beta chains were read from a single sample in a study of CD8+CD57+ T cells in acquired aplastic anemia. From the reads, TCRdb called clonotypes with MiXCR, one entry per CDR3 protein. The table records roughly 420,000 distinct CDR3 sequences, roughly 64% of them present only once. The specimen was sorted CD4+, CD8+, or CD8+CD57+ T cells (not recorded which) from PBMCs. All receptors derive from a human donor in good health, serving as a control. CDR3s include the opening cysteine and the closing phenylalanine or tryptophan.

j_call v_call cdr3_aa
TRBJ1-6 TRBV5-1 CATGQWGRSPLHF
TRBJ1-2 TRBV19 CASSTYSDSPWSYTF
TRBJ1-1 TRBV29-1 CSVQGLYASTEAFF
. TRBV20-1 CSATGGDTDEQFF
TRBJ2-5 TRBV12-3/TRBV12-4 CATSATRTKPYAQYF
TRBJ2-1 TRBV7-3 CASSDGGGYNEQFF
TRBJ1-2 TRBV6-2/TRBV6-3 CASSRVIEPGYTF
TRBJ2-5 TRBV19 CASSLSGAETQYF
TRBJ1-1 TRBV19 CASSIWTTGGTEAFF
TRBJ2-7 TRBV5-1 CASSLPSGGGRYEQYF
TRBJ2-6 TRBV7-6 CASSLGQGTTGANVLTF
TRBJ1-2 TRBV5-6 CASSLNTWYDGYTF
TRBJ1-3 TRBV7-2 CASSLDLLNSGIAIYF
TRBJ2-7 TRBV7-2 CASSLAKGIQKLF
TRBJ2-7 TRBV15 CAASSVSGLVYEQYF
TRBJ1-2 TRBV4-2 CASSPSGARDYGYTF
TRBJ1-1 TRBV7-2 CASRVQGENTEAFF
TRBJ2-3 TRBV4-2 CASSSQPTDTQYF
TRBJ1-1 TRBV5-1 CASSLAQGTDEAFF
TRBJ1-2 TRBV19 CASSTRDLSPTGYTF
TRBJ1-2 TRBV13 CASSSVGQGAGYTF
TRBJ2-2 TRBV7-2 CASPGAAGELFF
TRBJ1-1 TRBV7-2 CASSLFLQAEAFF
TRBJ2-7 TRBV5-1 CASSLGRQGWNEQYF
TRBJ2-1 TRBV2 CACSARNQAGYNEQFF
TRBJ1-2 TRBV29-1 CSTTLNYGYTF
TRBJ2-3 TRBV7-7 CASSPNNPDTQYF
TRBJ2-7 TRBV20-1 CSAGFKSGTATYEQYF
TRBJ2-3 TRBV10-3 CASRSGWTDTQYF
TRBJ2-5 TRBV20-1 CSASLDGGNTQYF
TRBJ1-2 TRBV10-3 CAISADRTYGHTF
TRBJ2-7 TRBV20-1 CSASRGHSYEYF
TRBJ1-1 TRBV20-1 CSARGSGPEAFF
TRBJ2-5 TRBV25-1 CASSTRDRGRETQYF
TRBJ1-4 TRBV29-1 CSASTGSNEKLFF
TRBJ2-1 TRBV12-3/TRBV12-4 CASSSPGQHYNEQFF
TRBJ2-1 TRBV6-6 CASIGREQNNEQFF
TRBJ1-1 TRBV2 CASSVIRTGGSGNTEAFF
. TRBV10-1 CAISGSNGGPYAQYF
TRBJ1-6 TRBV25-1 CASSDRRSYNSPLHF
TRBJ2-7 TRBV29-1 CSVVQTGGRSYEQYF
TRBJ2-1 TRBV7-7 CASSAGTGIRNEQFF
TRBJ1-2 TRBV9 CASSVGQGWRYTF
TRBJ1-4 TRBV7-2 CASMLEEMDEKLFF
TRBJ1-6 TRBV19 CATGDRVDSPLHF
TRBJ1-6 TRBV11-2 CASSWTGFDSLLHF
TRBJ1-5 TRBV20-1 CSARDLRLGRLSNQPQHF
TRBJ2-5 TRBV9 CASSVGAETQYF
TRBJ1-3 TRBV11-1 CASSLGASRPIYF
TRBJ1-2 TRBV12-3/TRBV12-4 CASSPPSRYGYTF
TRBJ2-5 TRBV12-3/TRBV12-4 CASTADWTQYF
TRBJ1-3 TRBV10-2 CAAGNAGNTIYF
TRBJ2-3 TRBV2 CASTVGWDRSTDTQYF
TRBJ2-7 TRBV7-3 CASSSSRVDEQYF